This T cell receptor (beta chain) was captured in a study of Graves' ophthalmopathy and Graves' hyperthyroidism (dated by TCRdb to about 2018). Background for the entire study: Hyperthyroidism was considered stable if no progression to ophthalmopathy occurred within 18 months of follow-up. In five or six hyperthyroidism patients, the T-cell repertoire of thyroid tissue was compared with the T-cell repertoire of blood. An independent validation cohort was composed of approximately 18 hyperthyroidism patients and some 16 patients who later progressed from hyperthyroidism to ophthalmopathy. The study used TCR beta repertoire signatures to distinguish Graves' ophthalmopathy from Graves' hyperthyroidism and to predict progression to ophthalmopathy. To explore V-J signatures that separate ophthalmopathy from hyperthyroidism, a discovery set of around 97 patients was enrolled, consisting of approximately 44 with ophthalmopathy and roughly 59 with stable hyperthyroidism. In total, some 130 blood samples were TCR-sequenced: roughly 45 ophthalmopathy, 80 or so hyperthyroidism and about 17 hyperthyroidism-to-ophthalmopathy patients. Following sample collection, hyperthyroidism patients were given methimazole at a starting dose of 30 mg daily, and ophthalmopathy patients were given high-dose intravenous methylprednisolone. The study at large found these results: In validation, the model predicted ophthalmopathy progression with about 70% sensitivity and 72.22% specificity; more than ten predicted patients were CT-confirmed with GO in a median of approximately 6.2 months. Most expanded thyroid clonotypes with frequency above 0.001 were also detected in blood, suggesting blood repertoires may reflect the thyroid immune response. No statistical method was used to set the sample size in advance, and the investigators knew which group each participant was assigned to. Ophthalmopathy was separated from stable hyperthyroidism by the 13-signature model with about 90% sensitivity and 81% to 83% specificity in cross-validation and with 80%/75% in the test set.

TCR beta CDR3 regions were amplified from RNA transcripts for repertoire sequencing. The first round was an RT-PCR using HTBI primers with the Qiagen OneStep RT-PCR kit, and this first round was followed by a second-round multiplex PCR, then size selection and purification. Libraries were sequenced paired-end with 100 bp reads on an Illumina HiSeq2000. The authors' pipeline ran thus. SOAPnuke was used to process the reads, removing any read that contained adapters or uncalled bases, had a mean Phred below 15, or lacked an exact match to the constant primer or identifier. COPE v1.2.5 was used to merge high-quality paired reads. Each unique nucleotide sequence was defined as a clonotype, and clonotypes were aligned to IMGT TRB V, D and J references with MiTCR v1.1. The analysis was limited to V-J combinations with a frequency above 0.0001, which together covered over 99% of the repertoires. A TCR clonal expansion and chaos score per V-J combination was defined as the ratio of F50 clonal expansion to chaos observed in the TCRdist matrix. Welch's t-statistics and random forest were used to reduce the features to about 12 V-J combinations, which were then used as input to a naive Bayes classifier. The similarity between thyroid and blood repertoires was quantified using the Morisita-Horn index. The raw public data were reprocessed by TCRdb itself: fastp quality trimming at Q25, MiXCR clonotype calling, in-frame beta chains only. Each entry is one CDR3 protein sequence, shown with its most common DNA and genes. What appears here as the V and J calls and clone size reflects TCRdb's work, not the paper's. Present in this sample are 500,000 to 700,000 distinct CDR3 sequences, approximately 35% of which were seen just once. The ten largest clones represent about 4.2% of the sample.

This clonotype was seen more than once but under ten times. There is no known antigen for this receptor. No quality values exist for individual bases; no much larger clone is one base distant. The hyperthyroidism patients were 18 to 65 years old and newly diagnosed, with a disease duration of less than 2 months. Anyone with other autoimmune diseases, uncontrolled infections, pregnancy or lactation was excluded from the study. Diagnosis relied on clinical symptoms, serum thyroxine, TRAb, thyroid ultrasound and orbital computed tomography. Total RNA was extracted using Trizol reagent, and RNA quality was checked on an Agilent 2100 Bioanalyzer. This TCR was sampled from an adult man with Graves' hyperthyroidism. Sequencing used peripheral blood or thyroid tissue (not recorded which).

CDR3 region: CASSILVTGEKLFF. The bases read TGTGCCAGTAGTATTCTGGTGACTGGGGAAAAACTGTTTTTT. The chain is made from TRBV19 and TRBJ1-4; the D gene cannot be named for sure. Taken from cysteine to phenylalanine, the CDR3 has 14 residues. The entry retains the CDR3 DNA only, 42 bases that are in frame from base 1. Deletion took 3 bases off V and 8 bases off J, with a span of 13 bases between the germline ends. The germline V gene (reference sequence) specifies LNHDA as CDR1 and SQIVND as CDR2.